Listed below are T cell receptor beta chains from one sample, sequenced in a study of blood T cell repertoires in COVID-19. Sequenced by immunoSEQ multiplex PCR; TCRdb stores in-frame clones only, minus some. Counted here are roughly 61,000 clones, 72% occurring once; the ten biggest clones make up around 54%. The sequenced sample consisted of PBMCs or T cells enriched from blood (not recorded which). These receptors were obtained from a woman aged 55-69 years who had been exposed to COVID-19. The CDR3 runs from the conserved cysteine through the conserved F or W. A D gene is named only where the DNA matches it firmly. Size is omitted from some rows. Given values are once, few, many or a class for expanded clones.

j_call: TRBJ2-7; v_call: TRBV29-1; d_call: TRBD2; clone_size: once; cdr3_aa: CSVGAGVGEQYF; cdr3_nt: TGCAGCGTCGGGGCGGGAGTGGGGGAGCAGTACTTC
j_call: TRBJ2-3; v_call: TRBV25-1; d_call: -; clone_size: -; cdr3_aa: CASRKGVGTDTQYF; cdr3_nt: TGTGCCAGCAGGAAGGGAGTCGGGACAGATACGCAGTATTTT
j_call: TRBJ1-5; v_call: TRBV2; d_call: TRBD1; clone_size: -; cdr3_aa: CASSSPGQGNQPQHF; cdr3_nt: TGTGCCAGCAGTAGCCCAGGACAGGGGAATCAGCCCCAGCATTTT
j_call: TRBJ2-1; v_call: TRBV28; d_call: -; clone_size: -; cdr3_aa: CASSSGGPLGNEQFF; cdr3_nt: TGTGCCAGCAGCTCGGGTGGCCCTCTTGGGAATGAGCAGTTCTTC
j_call: TRBJ1-1; v_call: TRBV5-1; d_call: -; clone_size: -; cdr3_aa: CASSPRGVNTEAFF; cdr3_nt: TGCGCCAGCAGCCCCCGGGGGGTGAACACTGAAGCTTTCTTT
j_call: TRBJ2-7; v_call: TRBV27; d_call: TRBD1; clone_size: -; cdr3_aa: CASSTPRGQGYEQYF; cdr3_nt: TGTGCCAGCAGTACCCCCAGGGGGCAAGGTTACGAGCAGTACTTC
j_call: TRBJ2-7; v_call: TRBV7-6; d_call: TRBD2; clone_size: -; cdr3_aa: CASSLASGGTSDQGEQYF; cdr3_nt: TGTGCCAGCAGCTTAGCAAGCGGGGGGACTAGCGATCAGGGCGAGCAGTACTTC
j_call: TRBJ1-5; v_call: TRBV28; d_call: -; clone_size: -; cdr3_aa: CASRRAGDLNQPQHF; cdr3_nt: TGTGCCAGCAGGAGGGCCGGGGATCTCAATCAGCCCCAGCATTTT
j_call: TRBJ2-7; v_call: TRBV4-3; d_call: -; clone_size: -; cdr3_aa: CASSQTSYDEQYF; cdr3_nt: TGCGCCAGCAGTCAAACTAGCTATGACGAGCAGTACTTC
j_call: TRBJ1-2; v_call: TRBV30; d_call: -; clone_size: few; cdr3_aa: CAWSTSSGTLIDRF; cdr3_nt: TGTGCCTGGAGTACTAGCTCCGGGACCCTTATAGACCGCTTC
j_call: TRBJ2-3; v_call: TRBV5-1; d_call: TRBD2; clone_size: -; cdr3_aa: CASSPRTSGGVDTQYF; cdr3_nt: TGCGCCAGCAGCCCTCGGACTAGCGGGGGGGTGGATACGCAGTATTTT